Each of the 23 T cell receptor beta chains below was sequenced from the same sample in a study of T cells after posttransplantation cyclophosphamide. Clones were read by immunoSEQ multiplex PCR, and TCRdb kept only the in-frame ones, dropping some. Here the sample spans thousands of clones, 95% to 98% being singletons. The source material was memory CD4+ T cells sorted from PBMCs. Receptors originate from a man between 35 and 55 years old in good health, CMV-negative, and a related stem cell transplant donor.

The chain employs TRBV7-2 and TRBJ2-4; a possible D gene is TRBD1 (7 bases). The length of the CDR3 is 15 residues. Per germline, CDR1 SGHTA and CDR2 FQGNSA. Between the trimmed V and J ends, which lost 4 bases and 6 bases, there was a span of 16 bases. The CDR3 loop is CASSWDGGGINIQYF. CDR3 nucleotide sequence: TGTGCCAGCAGCTGGGACGGAGGGGGCATAAACATTCAGTACTTC.

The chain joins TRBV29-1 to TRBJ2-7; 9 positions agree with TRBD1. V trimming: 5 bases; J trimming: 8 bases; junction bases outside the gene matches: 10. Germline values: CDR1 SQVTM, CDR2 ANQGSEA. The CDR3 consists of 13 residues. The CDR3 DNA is TGCAGCGTTCCGGGACAGGGTAAATTTAAGCAGTACTTC. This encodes CSVPGQGKFKQYF.

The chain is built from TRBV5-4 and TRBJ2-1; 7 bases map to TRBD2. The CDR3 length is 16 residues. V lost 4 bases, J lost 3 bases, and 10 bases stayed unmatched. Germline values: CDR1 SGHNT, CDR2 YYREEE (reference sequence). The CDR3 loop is CASSIQAGVGYNEQFF. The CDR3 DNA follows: TGTGCCAGCAGCATACAGGCGGGAGTGGGCTACAATGAGCAGTTCTTC.

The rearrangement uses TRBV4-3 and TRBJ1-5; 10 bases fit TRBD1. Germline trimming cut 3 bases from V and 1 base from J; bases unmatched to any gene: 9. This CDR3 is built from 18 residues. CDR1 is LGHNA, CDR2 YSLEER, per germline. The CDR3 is CASSQTGQGSVSNQPQHF. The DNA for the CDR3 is TGCGCCAGCAGCCAGACGGGACAGGGGTCGGTGAGCAATCAGCCCCAGCATTTT.

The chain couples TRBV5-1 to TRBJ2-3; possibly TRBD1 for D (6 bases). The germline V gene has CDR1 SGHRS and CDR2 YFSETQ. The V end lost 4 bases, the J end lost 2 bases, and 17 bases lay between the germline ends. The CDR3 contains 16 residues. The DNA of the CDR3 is TGCGCCAGCAGCAAAGGAACAGACAGGTTCACAGATACGCAGTATTTT. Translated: CASSKGTDRFTDTQYF.

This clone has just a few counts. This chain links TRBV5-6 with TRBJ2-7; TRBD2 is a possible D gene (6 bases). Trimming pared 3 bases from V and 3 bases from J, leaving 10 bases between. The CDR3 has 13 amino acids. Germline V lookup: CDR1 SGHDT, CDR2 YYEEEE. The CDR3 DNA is TGTGCCAGCAGCTGGAGGGAGTTCTACGAGCAGTACTTC. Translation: CASSWREFYEQYF.

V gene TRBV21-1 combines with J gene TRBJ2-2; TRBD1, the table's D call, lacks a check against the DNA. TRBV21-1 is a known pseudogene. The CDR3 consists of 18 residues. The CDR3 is CATKCGRGRGLSTGELFF. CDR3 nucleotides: TGTGCCACAAAATGCGGTAGGGGCAGGGGGCTTAGCACCGGGGAGCTGTTTTTT.

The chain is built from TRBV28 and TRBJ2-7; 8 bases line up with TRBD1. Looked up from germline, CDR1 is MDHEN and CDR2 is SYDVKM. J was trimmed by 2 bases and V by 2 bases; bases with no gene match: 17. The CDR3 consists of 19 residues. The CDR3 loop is CASSLETRGRLKLPYEQYF. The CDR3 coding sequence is TGTGCCAGCAGTTTAGAGACCAGGGGGCGGCTAAAGCTTCCCTACGAGCAGTACTTC. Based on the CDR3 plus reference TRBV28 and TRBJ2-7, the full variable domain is DVKVTQSSRYLVKRTGEKVFLECVQDMDHENMFWYRQDPGLGLRLIYFSYDVKMKEKGDIPEGYSVSREKKERFSLILESASTNQTSMYLCASSLETRGRLKLPYEQYFGPGTRLTVT.

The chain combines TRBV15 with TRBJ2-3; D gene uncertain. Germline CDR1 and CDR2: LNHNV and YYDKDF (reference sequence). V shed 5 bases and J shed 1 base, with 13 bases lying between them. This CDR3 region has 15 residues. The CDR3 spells CATSFQPAGTDTQYF. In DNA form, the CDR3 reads TGTGCCACCAGCTTTCAGCCCGCGGGCACAGATACGCAGTATTTT. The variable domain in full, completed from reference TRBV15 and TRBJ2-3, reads DAMVIQNPRYQVTQFGKPVTLSCSQTLNHNVMYWYQQKSSQAPKLLFHYYDKDFNNEADTPDNFQSRRPNTSFCFLDIRSPGLGDTAMYLCATSFQPAGTDTQYFGPGTRLTVL.

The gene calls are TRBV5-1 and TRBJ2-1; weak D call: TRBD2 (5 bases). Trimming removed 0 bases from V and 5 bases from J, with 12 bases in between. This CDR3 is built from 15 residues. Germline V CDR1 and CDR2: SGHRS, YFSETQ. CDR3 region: CASSLDVGSNNEQFF. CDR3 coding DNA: TGCGCCAGCAGCTTGGATGTAGGGAGCAACAATGAGCAGTTCTTC.

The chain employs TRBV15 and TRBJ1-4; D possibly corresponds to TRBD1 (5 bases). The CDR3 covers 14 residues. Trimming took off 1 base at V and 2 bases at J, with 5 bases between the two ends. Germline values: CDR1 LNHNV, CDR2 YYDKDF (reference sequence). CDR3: CATSRGQTNEKLFF. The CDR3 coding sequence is TGTGCCACCAGCAGAGGACAGACTAATGAAAAACTGTTTTTT.

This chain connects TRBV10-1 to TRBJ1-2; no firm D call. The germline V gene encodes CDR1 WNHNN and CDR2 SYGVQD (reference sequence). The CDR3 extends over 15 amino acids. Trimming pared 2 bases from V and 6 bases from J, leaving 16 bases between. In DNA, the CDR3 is TGCGCCAGCAGTGAGAGGAACTCCGGGTGTGATGGCTACACCTTC. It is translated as CASSERNSGCDGYTF.

CDR3 sequence: CASSKSGTGSSLLNTGELFF. CDR3 sequence (DNA): TGTGCCAGTAGTAAGTCCGGGACAGGGAGCTCATTGCTCAACACCGGGGAGCTGTTTTTT. The V and J genes are TRBV19 and TRBJ2-2, with 9 bases that match TRBD1. The CDR3 sequence is 20 residues long. Germline V CDR1 and CDR2: LNHDA, SQIVND (reference sequence). V was pared by 4 bases and J by 2 bases, with 17 bases of the junction left unmatched.

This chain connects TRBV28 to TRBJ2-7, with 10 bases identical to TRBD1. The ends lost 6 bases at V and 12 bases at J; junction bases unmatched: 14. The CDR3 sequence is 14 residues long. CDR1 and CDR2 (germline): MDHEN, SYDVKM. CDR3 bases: TGTGCCAGCAGCAACCCGGGACAGGGGCTTGTTTGGTACTTC. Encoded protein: CASSNPGQGLVWYF. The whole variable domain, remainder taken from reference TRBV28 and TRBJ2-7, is DVKVTQSSRYLVKRTGEKVFLECVQDMDHENMFWYRQDPGLGLRLIYFSYDVKMKEKGDIPEGYSVSREKKERFSLILESASTNQTSMYLCASSNPGQGLVWYFGPGTRLTVT.

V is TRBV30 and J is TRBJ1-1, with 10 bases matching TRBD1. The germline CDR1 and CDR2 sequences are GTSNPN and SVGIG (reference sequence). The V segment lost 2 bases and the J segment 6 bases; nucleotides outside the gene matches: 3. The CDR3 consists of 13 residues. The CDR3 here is CAWSSGTGAEAFF. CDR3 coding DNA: TGTGCCTGGAGTTCCGGGACAGGGGCTGAAGCTTTCTTT. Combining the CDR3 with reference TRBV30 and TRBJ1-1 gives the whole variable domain SQTIHQWPATLVQPVGSPLSLECTVEGTSNPNLYWYRQAAGRGLQLLFYSVGIGQISSEVPQNLSASRPQDRQFILSSKKLLLSDSGFYLCAWSSGTGAEAFFGQGTRLTVV.

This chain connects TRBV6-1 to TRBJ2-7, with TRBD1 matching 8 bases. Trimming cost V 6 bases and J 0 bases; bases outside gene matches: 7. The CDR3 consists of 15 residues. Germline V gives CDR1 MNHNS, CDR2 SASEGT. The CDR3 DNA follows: TGTGCCAGCAGAGGACAGGGTAGGAGCTCCTACGAGCAGTACTTC. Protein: CASRGQGRSSYEQYF.

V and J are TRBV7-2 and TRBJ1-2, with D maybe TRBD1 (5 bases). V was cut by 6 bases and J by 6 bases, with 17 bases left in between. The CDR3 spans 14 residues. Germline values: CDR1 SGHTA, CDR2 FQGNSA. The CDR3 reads CASRLTGSDDGYTF. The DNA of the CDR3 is TGTGCCAGCAGGCTAACAGGTTCTGACGATGGCTACACCTTC.

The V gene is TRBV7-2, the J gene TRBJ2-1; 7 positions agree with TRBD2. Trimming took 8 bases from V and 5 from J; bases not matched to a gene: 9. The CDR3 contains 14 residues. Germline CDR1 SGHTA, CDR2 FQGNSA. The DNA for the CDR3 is TGTGCCAGCGATCGAGGACTAGACGACAATGAGCAGTTCTTC. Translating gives CASDRGLDDNEQFF.

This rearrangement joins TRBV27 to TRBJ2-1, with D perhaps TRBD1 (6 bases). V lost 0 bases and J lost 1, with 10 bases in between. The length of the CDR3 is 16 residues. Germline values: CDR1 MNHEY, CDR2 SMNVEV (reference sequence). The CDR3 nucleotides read TGTGCCAGCAGTTTATCACAGGGTGATTCCTACAATGAGCAGTTCTTC. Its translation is CASSLSQGDSYNEQFF.

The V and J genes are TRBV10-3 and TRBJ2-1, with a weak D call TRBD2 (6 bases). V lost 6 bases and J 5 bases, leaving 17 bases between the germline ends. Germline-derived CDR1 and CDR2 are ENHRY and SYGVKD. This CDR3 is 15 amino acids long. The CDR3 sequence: CAISDFSIADNEQFF. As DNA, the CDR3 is TGTGCCATCAGCGACTTTTCAATAGCGGACAATGAGCAGTTCTTC.

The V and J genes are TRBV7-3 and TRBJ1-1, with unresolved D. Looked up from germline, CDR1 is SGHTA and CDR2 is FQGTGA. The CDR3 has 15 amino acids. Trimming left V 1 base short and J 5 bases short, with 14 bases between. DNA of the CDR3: TGTGCCAGCAGCTTAAACGGGGTCGCGGAGACTGAAGCTTTCTTT. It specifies CASSLNGVAETEAFF.

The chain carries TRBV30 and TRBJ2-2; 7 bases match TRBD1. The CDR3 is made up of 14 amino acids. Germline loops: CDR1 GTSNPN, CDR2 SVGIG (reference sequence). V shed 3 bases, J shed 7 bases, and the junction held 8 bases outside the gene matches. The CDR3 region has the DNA TGTGCCTGGAGCGTGTATACAGGGGACGGGGAGCTGTTTTTT. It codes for CAWSVYTGDGELFF.

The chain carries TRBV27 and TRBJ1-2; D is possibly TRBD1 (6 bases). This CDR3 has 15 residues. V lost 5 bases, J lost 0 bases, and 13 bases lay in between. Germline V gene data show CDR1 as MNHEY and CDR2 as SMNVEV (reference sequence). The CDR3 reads CASSPRTEANYGYTF. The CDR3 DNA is TGTGCCAGCAGTCCGCGGACAGAGGCTAACTATGGCTACACCTTC.